This TCR beta chain appears in the sequencing data of a study of blood T cell repertoires in COVID-19. How the authors handled the data: Estimation of nucleated cell counts relied on the amplification of reference gene primers. Some clones are missing from TCRdb's copy, which holds only in-frame ones; the method was immunoSEQ multiplex PCR. V, J and clone size are those of that table, while D and trimming were read from the DNA. The table records 140,000 or so clones, about 87% of them present only once. Germline V gives CDR1 GTSNPN, CDR2 SVGIG (reference sequence). The CDR3 has 20 amino acids. Trimming cost V 1 base and J 3 bases; bases outside gene matches: 17.

Sequencing was performed on peripheral blood. The rearrangement uses TRBV30 and TRBJ2-4; TRBD2 agrees at 11 bases. The source is a woman between 50 and 59 years old with active or convalescent COVID-19. The CDR3 region is CAWSGPLAGGGRVGKNIQYF. As DNA, the CDR3 is TGTGCCTGGAGTGGGCCGCTAGCGGGAGGTGGAAGGGTTGGCAAAAACATTCAGTACTTC.